This T cell receptor beta chain was sequenced in a study of shared clonotypes between healthy human individuals. Study results and limitations: When compared with the clonotypes that were shared by all four sorted-subset donors, the non-shared clonotypes turned out to have lower generation probabilities.

The CDR3 has 15 amino acids. The germline CDR1 and CDR2 sequences are LNHDA and SQIVND (reference sequence). Trimming cost V 4 bases and J 5 bases, with 14 bases left between them. Deep-level settings were used for running the assay. Assay used: immunoSEQ multiplex PCR; TCRdb lists only in-frame clones, some missing. This sample carries about 2.4 million clones, roughly nine tenths of them seen once, and the ten largest clones take around 0.14%. For this clone: The antigen is undetermined.

The source material was naive CD4+ T cells sorted from blood. The sample's subset: CD45RA+ positively selected. The clonotype originates from a man aged 18 to 30 in good health. V is TRBV19 and J is TRBJ2-2; D is possibly TRBD1 (5 bases). The CDR3 reads CASSTMGLPTGELFF. CDR3 bases: TGTGCCAGTAGTACCATGGGGCTTCCAACCGGGGAGCTGTTTTTT.